This T cell receptor (beta chain) stems from a study of blood T cell repertoires in COVID-19. Overall study context: The United States, Italy and Spain supplied acute and convalescent COVID-19 samples. Sources were T cells, B-cell-depleted T cells, or PBMCs; the material itself was cDNA or gDNA.

Under the authors' procedure: From reference gene primer amplification, estimates of nucleated cell counts were derived. Some clones are missing from TCRdb's copy, which holds only in-frame ones; the method was immunoSEQ multiplex PCR. Clonal size and the V and J genes are those of that table, whereas D and trimming came from the DNA. Of 55,000 to 80,000 clones in the sample, around 82% are singletons; the top ten hold roughly 6.7%. The CDR3 length is 15 residues. This TCR was recovered from a human donor in a cohort sampled during active COVID-19. The sample was peripheral blood. This chain links TRBV21-1 with TRBJ2-7; the table's D call, TRBD2, was not checked against the DNA. TRBV21-1 constitutes a pseudogene. Here the CDR3 reads CASSRAPGSPYEQYF. DNA for the CDR3: TGTGCCAGCAGCCGAGCGCCGGGGTCCCCCTACGAGCAGTACTTC.